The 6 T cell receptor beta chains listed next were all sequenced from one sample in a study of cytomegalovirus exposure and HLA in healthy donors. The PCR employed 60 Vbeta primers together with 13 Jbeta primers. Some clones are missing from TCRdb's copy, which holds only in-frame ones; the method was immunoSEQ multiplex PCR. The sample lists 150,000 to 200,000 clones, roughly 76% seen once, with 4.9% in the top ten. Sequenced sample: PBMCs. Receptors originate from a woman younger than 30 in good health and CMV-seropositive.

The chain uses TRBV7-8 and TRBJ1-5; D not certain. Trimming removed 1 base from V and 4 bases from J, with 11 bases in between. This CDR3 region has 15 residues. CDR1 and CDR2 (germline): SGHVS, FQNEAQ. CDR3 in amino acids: CASSLDEQTNQPQHF. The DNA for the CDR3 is TGTGCCAGCAGCTTAGACGAGCAGACTAATCAGCCCCAGCATTTT.

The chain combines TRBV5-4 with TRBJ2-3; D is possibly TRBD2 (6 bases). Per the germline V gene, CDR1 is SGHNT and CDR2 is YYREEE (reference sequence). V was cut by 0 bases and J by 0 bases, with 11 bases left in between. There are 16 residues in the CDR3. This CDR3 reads CASSLDTGTSTDTQYF. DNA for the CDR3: TGTGCCAGCAGCTTGGATACCGGGACTAGCACAGATACGCAGTATTTT.

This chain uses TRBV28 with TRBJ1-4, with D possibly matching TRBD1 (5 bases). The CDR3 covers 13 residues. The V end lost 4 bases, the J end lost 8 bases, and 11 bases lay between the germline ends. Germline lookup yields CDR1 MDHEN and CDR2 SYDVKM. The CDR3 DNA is TGTGCCAGCAGTTATGGGGGGGACGAAAAACTGTTTTTT. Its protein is CASSYGGDEKLFF.

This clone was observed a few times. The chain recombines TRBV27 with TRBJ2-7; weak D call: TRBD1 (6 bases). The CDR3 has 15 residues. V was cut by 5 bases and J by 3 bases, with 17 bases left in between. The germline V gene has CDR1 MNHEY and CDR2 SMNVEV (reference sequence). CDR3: CASSATGSRGYEQYF. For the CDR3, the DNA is TGTGCCAGCAGTGCCACAGGATCCAGGGGCTACGAGCAGTACTTC.

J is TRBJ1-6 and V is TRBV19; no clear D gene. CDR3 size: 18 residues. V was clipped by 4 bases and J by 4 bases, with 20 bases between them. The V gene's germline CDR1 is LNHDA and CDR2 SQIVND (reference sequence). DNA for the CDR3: TGTGCCAGTAGTACTGGAGGAAGGGCCCCAGGATATAATTCACCCCTCCACTTT. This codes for CASSTGGRAPGYNSPLHF.

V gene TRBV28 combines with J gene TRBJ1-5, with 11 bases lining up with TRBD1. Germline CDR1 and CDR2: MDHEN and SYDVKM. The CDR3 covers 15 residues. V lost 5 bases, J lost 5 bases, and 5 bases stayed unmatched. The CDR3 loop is CASSQGTGGYQPQHF. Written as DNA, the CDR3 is TGTGCCAGCAGTCAGGGGACAGGGGGTTATCAGCCCCAGCATTTT.